This TCR beta chain emerged from a study of shared clonotypes between healthy human individuals. The sample holds a few counts of this clone. Its cognate antigen is unknown. The deep-level immunoSEQ assay was used. Sequencing used immunoSEQ multiplex PCR; TCRdb keeps in-frame clones, though not all of them. The sample lists some 2,400,000 clones; approximately 94% were seen once. General observations from the study: Sampling was confined to blood; repertoires within tissues likely differ. The naive CD4 repertoires of a few donors were compared, and around 5% of clonotypes were shared.

Germline values: CDR1 SGHRS, CDR2 YFSETQ. V shed 4 bases, J shed 6 bases, and the junction held 5 bases outside the gene matches. The CDR3 spans 14 residues. Material for sequencing was naive CD4+ T cells sorted from blood. The sample's subset: CD45RA+ positively selected. This receptor was taken from a man in his late teens or twenties in good health. The chain couples TRBV5-1 to TRBJ2-2, with 8 bases fitting TRBD2. CDR3 sequence reads: CASSPTAGAGELFF. The CDR3 nucleotides read TGCGCCAGCAGCCCGACAGCGGGGGCCGGGGAGCTGTTTTTT.